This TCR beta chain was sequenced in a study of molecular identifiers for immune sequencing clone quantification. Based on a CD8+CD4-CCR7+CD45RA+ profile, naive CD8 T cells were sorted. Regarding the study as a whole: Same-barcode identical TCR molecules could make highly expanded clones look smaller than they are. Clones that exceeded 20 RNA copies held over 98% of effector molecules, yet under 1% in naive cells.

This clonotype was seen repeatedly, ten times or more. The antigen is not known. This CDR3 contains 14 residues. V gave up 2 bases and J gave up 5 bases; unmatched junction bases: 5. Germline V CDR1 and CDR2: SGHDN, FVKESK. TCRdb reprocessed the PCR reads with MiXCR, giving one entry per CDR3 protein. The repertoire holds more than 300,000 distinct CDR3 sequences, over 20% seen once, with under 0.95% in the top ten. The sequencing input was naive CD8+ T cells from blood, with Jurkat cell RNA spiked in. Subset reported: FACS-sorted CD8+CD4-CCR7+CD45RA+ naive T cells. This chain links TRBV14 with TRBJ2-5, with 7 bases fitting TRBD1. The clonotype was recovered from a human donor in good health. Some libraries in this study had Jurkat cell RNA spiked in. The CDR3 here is CASSQRGGAETQYF. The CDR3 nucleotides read TGTGCCAGCAGCCAACGAGGGGGCGCGGAGACCCAGTACTTC. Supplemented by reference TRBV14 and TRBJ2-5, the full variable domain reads EAGVTQFPSHSVIEKGQTVTLRCDPISGHDNLYWYRRVMGKEIKFLLHFVKESKQDESGMPNNRFLAERTGGTYSTLKVQPAELEDSGVYFCASSQRGGAETQYFGPGTRLLVL.